Sequencing of this T cell receptor beta chain was carried out in a study of blood T cell repertoires in COVID-19. Study-wide context: The analysed material was cDNA or gDNA that came from T cells, B-cell-depleted T cells, or PBMCs.

Per the original methods: Researchers report that nucleated cell counts were estimated from reference gene primer amplification. TCRdb's table, derived via immunoSEQ multiplex PCR, lists solely in-frame clones and lacks some. Clone size and V and J calls were adopted from that table, with D and trimming inferred from the DNA. Here the sample spans approximately 200,000 clones, over 75% being singletons. This clone was observed a single time. V shed 5 bases and J 0 bases; nucleotides not matched to a gene: 5. Germline V CDR1 and CDR2: MNHEY, SVGAGI. The CDR3 length is 15 residues. V usage is TRBV6-5 and J usage is TRBJ2-7; 9 nucleotides line up with TRBD2. This clonotype originated in a man between 60 and 75 years old with acute or convalescent COVID-19. The specimen sequenced was peripheral blood. As DNA, the CDR3 is TGTGCCAGCAGTATCCATAGCGGGAGCTCCTACGAGCAGTACTTC. Its protein product is CASSIHSGSSYEQYF.